Each of the 21 T cell receptor beta chains below was sequenced from the same sample in a study of T cells in Graves' hyperthyroidism and ophthalmopathy. It was RNA transcripts that yielded the amplified TCR beta CDR3 regions. The primer set for the first-round RT-PCR of the TCR CDR3 was HTBI. One entry per CDR3 protein, called by TCRdb with MiXCR from the multiplex PCR reads. Of 550,000 to 600,000 distinct CDR3 sequences in the sample, 14% are singletons; the top ten hold roughly 7.1%. The sequencing input was blood. These TCRs come from a young woman with Graves' ophthalmopathy.

This clonotype occurred many times. This chain uses TRBV3-1 with TRBJ1-5, with D unclear. The V gene's germline CDR1 is LGHDT and CDR2 YNNKEL (reference sequence). The CDR3 extends over 13 amino acids. Trimming pared 3 bases from V and 5 bases from J, leaving 8 bases between. The CDR3 spells CASSQGIDQPQHF. The CDR3 coding sequence is TGTGCCAGCAGCCAGGGGATAGATCAGCCCCAGCATTTT.

The chain is built from TRBV28 and TRBJ1-1, with 7 nucleotides matching TRBD1. The V segment lost 7 bases and the J segment 2 bases; nucleotides outside the gene matches: 7. The CDR3 consists of 14 residues. From germline, CDR1 is MDHEN and CDR2 SYDVKM. The CDR3 DNA reads as TGTGCCAGCATGGGGACAGCGATTAACACTGAAGCTTTCTTT. Its translation is CASMGTAINTEAFF.

V gene TRBV4-1 combines with J gene TRBJ1-1; 7 nucleotides agree with TRBD1. The CDR3 is 19 amino acids. Germline V gives CDR1 MGHRA, CDR2 YSYEKL. The junction had 18 bases not matched to a gene; V was cut back by 5 bases and J by 0 bases. In nucleotides, the CDR3 is TGCGCCAGCAGCTATGAGGGGGCAGGCCCCTTGGTCATGAACACTGAAGCTTTCTTT. Amino acid sequence: CASSYEGAGPLVMNTEAFF.

This clonotype occurred many times. The rearrangement uses TRBV11-3 and TRBJ2-3, with D tentatively TRBD1 or TRBD2 (5 bases each). CDR1 SGHNT and CDR2 YENEEA come from the germline V gene. V gave up 3 bases and J gave up 5 bases, with 15 bases separating them. The CDR3 length is 15 residues. CDR3 in amino acids: CASSFPGPREDTQYF. The CDR3 DNA reads TGTGCCAGCAGCTTTCCGGGGCCCAGGGAAGATACGCAGTATTTT.

This sequence joins TRBV7-3 and TRBJ2-3; possible D gene TRBD2, 6 bases. The V gene's germline CDR1 is SGHTA and CDR2 FQGTGA. Trimming shortened V by 3 bases and J by 6 bases, and 19 bases separated the two germline ends. This CDR3 region has 16 residues. The CDR3 region is CASSLGIAVLSDTQYF. For the CDR3, the DNA is TGTGCCAGCAGCTTGGGTATAGCGGTTTTATCCGATACGCAGTATTTT. The whole variable domain, remainder taken from reference TRBV7-3 and TRBJ2-3, is GAGVSQTPSNKVTEKGKYVELRCDPISGHTALYWYRQSLGQGPEFLIYFQGTGAADDSGLPNDRFFAVRPEGSVSTLKIQRTERGDSAVYLCASSLGIAVLSDTQYFGPGTRLTVL.

The chain has TRBV4-1 and TRBJ2-1, with 12 bases identical to TRBD2. The CDR3 is 20 amino acids. CDR1 is MGHRA, CDR2 YSYEKL, per germline. With 0 bases clipped from V and 1 base from J, the junction kept 10 bases outside the gene matches. CDR3 sequence: CASSQDGTSGRFVSYNEQFF. Here the CDR3 DNA reads TGCGCCAGCAGCCAAGATGGCACTAGCGGGAGGTTTGTGTCCTACAATGAGCAGTTCTTC.

This clonotype was seen repeatedly, ten times or more. This chain uses TRBV6-1 with TRBJ2-1; TRBD2 matches at 9 bases. Germline-derived CDR1 and CDR2 are MNHNS and SASEGT. J was trimmed by 1 base and V by 3 bases; bases with no gene match: 7. This CDR3 has 17 residues. The CDR3 is CASSDVAGGPSYNEQFF. DNA for the CDR3: TGTGCCAGCAGTGACGTGGCGGGAGGGCCATCCTACAATGAGCAGTTCTTC.

This clonotype was detected many times. CDR3 in amino acids: CASSLRQGLYNEQFF. DNA for the CDR3: TGTGCCAGCAGTTTGAGACAGGGGTTATACAATGAGCAGTTCTTC. J is TRBJ2-1 and V is TRBV27; TRBD1 aligns across 8 bases. V shed 3 bases and J 4 bases; nucleotides not matched to a gene: 5. CDR1 MNHEY and CDR2 SMNVEV come from the germline V gene (reference sequence). This CDR3 comprises 15 residues.

As regards this clonotype: It may be a read error: a sequence one base away is much more abundant. The V call is TRBV29-1, the J call TRBJ1-1; D is unresolved. The CDR3 loop spans 13 amino acids. Germline lookup yields CDR1 SQVTM and CDR2 ANQGSEA. With 5 bases removed from V and 6 bases from J, the gap between germline ends came to 16 bases. CDR3 in DNA: TGCAGCGTTTCTCGCGCCGGGGAGGCTGAAGCTTTCTTT. It encodes CSVSRAGEAEAFF.

This clonotype came up a few times. The chain employs TRBV28 and TRBJ2-7; D tentatively fits TRBD1 or TRBD2 (5 bases each). CDR3 size: 14 residues. Trimming removed 3 bases at V and 1 base at J, with 10 bases between. Germline V CDR1 and CDR2: MDHEN, SYDVKM. The chain's CDR3 is CASSFDEGSYEQYF. Here the CDR3 DNA reads TGTGCCAGCAGTTTTGATGAGGGGTCCTACGAGCAGTACTTC. The complete variable domain, with remaining parts taken from reference TRBV28 and TRBJ2-7, reads DVKVTQSSRYLVKRTGEKVFLECVQDMDHENMFWYRQDPGLGLRLIYFSYDVKMKEKGDIPEGYSVSREKKERFSLILESASTNQTSMYLCASSFDEGSYEQYFGPGTRLTVT.

This clonotype appeared many times. The chain employs TRBV12-3 or TRBV12-4 and TRBJ1-3; D unresolved. With 3 bases removed from V and 0 bases from J, the gap between germline ends came to 9 bases. The CDR3 spans 15 residues. The chain's CDR3 is CASSFSRHSGNTIYF. The DNA of the CDR3 is TGTGCCAGCAGTTTCTCGAGGCACTCTGGAAACACCATATATTTT.

V and J are TRBV6-1 and TRBJ1-6; D remains unclear. Germline V CDR1 and CDR2: MNHNS, SASEGT. Trimming shortened V by 5 bases and J by 3 bases, and 8 bases separated the two germline ends. CDR3 length: 14 residues. The chain's CDR3 is CASSRVRYNSPLHF. The CDR3 DNA is TGTGCCAGCAGTCGGGTCCGCTATAATTCACCCCTCCACTTT.

The sample holds many counts of this clonotype. The rearrangement joins TRBV6-1 to TRBJ2-7, with 8 bases lining up with TRBD1. The J segment lost 3 bases and the V segment lost 8 bases, leaving 6 bases of the junction unmatched. The V gene's germline CDR1 is MNHNS and CDR2 SASEGT. The CDR3 is 13 amino acids. CDR3 loop: CASRAGGYYEQYF. The CDR3 nucleotides read TGTGCCAGCCGGGCAGGGGGCTACTACGAGCAGTACTTC.

This clonotype was seen ten or more times. The chain is built from TRBV7-8 and TRBJ2-1; perhaps TRBD2 as D (5 bases). Germline CDR1 is SGHVS and CDR2 is FQNEAQ. With 2 bases removed from V and 6 bases from J, the gap between germline ends came to 8 bases. The CDR3 runs to 13 residues. CDR3 DNA sequence: TGTGCCAGCAGCTTATTTGAGGGCAATGAGCAGTTCTTC. This encodes CASSLFEGNEQFF. The full variable domain, in which reference TRBV7-8 and TRBJ2-1 provide the parts outside the CDR3, is GAGVSQSPRYKVAKRGQDVALRCDPISGHVSLFWYQQALGQGPEFLTYFQNEAQLDKSGLPSDRFFAERPEGSVSTLKIQRTQQEDSAVYLCASSLFEGNEQFFGPGTRLTVL.

The chain recombines TRBV7-2 with TRBJ1-4, with TRBD1 as a possible D gene (6 bases). Trimming removed 3 bases at V and 7 bases at J, with 6 bases between. Germline CDR1 and CDR2: SGHTA and FQGNSA. The CDR3 totals 12 residues. The CDR3 region is CASSLGAEKLFF. The CDR3 DNA sequence: TGTGCCAGCAGCTTGGGGGCTGAAAAACTGTTTTTT. The full variable domain, with the rest looked up from reference TRBV7-2 and TRBJ1-4, is GAGVSQSPSNKVTEKGKDVELRCDPISGHTALYWYRQSLGQGLEFLIYFQGNSAPDKSGLPSDRFSAERTGGSVSTLTIQRTQQEDSAVYLCASSLGAEKLFFGSGTQLSVL.

This clonotype was counted ten times or more. The chain recombines TRBV2 with TRBJ1-1; D might be TRBD1 (5 bases). CDR1 is SNHLY, CDR2 FYNNEI, per germline. Deletions cut 5 bases from V and 3 bases from J, with 13 bases between. There are 14 residues in the CDR3. The CDR3 DNA is TGTGCCAGCAGTTCGGACGGGGGGGACACTGAAGCTTTCTTT. It codes for CASSSDGGDTEAFF.

The gene calls are TRBV28 and TRBJ2-3; TRBD1 or TRBD2 may be the D gene (5 bases each). This CDR3 is built from 17 residues. The V end lost 5 bases, the J end lost 3 bases, and 21 bases lay between the germline ends. Germline CDR1 reads MDHEN; CDR2 reads SYDVKM. CDR3 sequence: CASSGTLGILGTDTQYF. The CDR3 DNA sequence: TGTGCCAGCAGTGGGACCCTCGGGATTTTGGGTACAGATACGCAGTATTTT.

This chain links TRBV6-2 or TRBV6-3 with TRBJ2-1, with 11 nucleotides matching TRBD2. The trim removed 9 bases at V and 0 bases at J, leaving 4 bases unmatched. Germline V gene sequence: CDR1 MNHEY, CDR2 SVGEGT. CDR3 length: 15 residues. CDR3 in DNA: TGTGCCAGTACTAGCGGGAGCCACTCCTACAATGAGCAGTTCTTC. Its protein product is CASTSGSHSYNEQFF.

This clonotype was counted only a few times. This chain uses TRBV6-1 with TRBJ1-5; TRBD1 matches 9 bases. Per the germline V gene, CDR1 is MNHNS and CDR2 is SASEGT. The CDR3 has 15 residues. V lost 5 bases and J lost 3; bases outside the gene matches: 5. CDR3 amino acids: CASSRTGGTNQPQHF. The CDR3 DNA reads TGTGCCAGCAGTCGTACAGGGGGCACCAATCAGCCCCAGCATTTT.

Concerning this clonotype itself: The junction differs from germline at one of its ends, possibly a read error. The chain is built from TRBV27 and TRBJ2-7, with D possibly TRBD2 on 6 matching bases. Germline V CDR1 and CDR2: MNHEY, SMNVEV (reference sequence). This CDR3 has 15 residues. The CDR3 here is CASSLSGGKSYEQHF. CDR3 coding DNA: TGTGCCAGCAGTTTATCCGGCGGGAAGTCCTACGAGCAGCACTTC.

This chain uses TRBV5-1 with TRBJ2-3; 9 nucleotides align to TRBD1. The CDR3 consists of 13 residues. The germline gives CDR1 SGHRS, CDR2 YFSETQ. The V and J ends lost 0 bases and 10 bases, in that order; junction bases with no gene match: 3. CDR3 residues: CASSLGTGVAQYF. DNA for the CDR3: TGCGCCAGCAGCTTGGGGACAGGGGTGGCGCAGTATTTT.